The T cell receptor (beta chain) under discussion was sequenced for a study of early T cells in non-severe SARS-CoV-2 infection. General observations from the study: Anti-spike CD8 responses were favored by VDJdb matching, which missed private and CD4 specificities.

Germline trimming cut 2 bases from V and 0 bases from J; bases unmatched to any gene: 4. CDR1 is MNHEY and CDR2 is SMNVEV in the germline V gene (reference sequence). The CDR3 covers 16 residues. Regarding this clonotype: No antigen is known for it.

Separate cDNA molecules each had unique molecular identifiers attached to them. TCRdb passed the 5' RACE reads through MiXCR, listing each CDR3 protein once. Altogether 30,000 to 35,000 distinct CDR3 sequences are present, 5.5% to 7.5% being singletons, with the ten largest covering around 7%. This sequence originates from an adult who was a healthcare worker with PCR-confirmed SARS-CoV-2 infection or an uninfected control (not recorded which). The chain is built from TRBV27 and TRBJ2-1; 7 bases are shared with TRBD1. Sequencing was carried out using whole blood. Written as DNA, the CDR3 is TGTGCCAGCAGTTTAGGGGACAGCAGCTCCTACAATGAGCAGTTCTTC. Its translation: CASSLGDSSSYNEQFF.